The 28 T cell receptor beta chains below were found in one sample sequenced in a study of T cell responses to AZD1222 COVID-19 vaccine. This table comes from immunoSEQ multiplex PCR, and its TCRdb copy is limited to in-frame clones, with some not included. This table has about 83,000 clones, 86% appearing once. The starting material was peripheral blood, obtained on day 0 of AZD1222 vaccination. These receptors were taken from an adult in good health.

The chain combines TRBV5-1 with TRBJ2-7, with D hard to call. Germline V gene lookup returns CDR1 SGHRS and CDR2 YFSETQ. The CDR3 sequence is 12 residues long. V was trimmed by 4 bases and J by 6 bases, leaving 11 bases between them. CDR3 loop: CASSRDGAEQYF. As DNA, the CDR3 is TGCGCCAGCAGCCGCGACGGAGCCGAGCAGTACTTC.

The chain combines TRBV13 with TRBJ1-3; D remains ambiguous. Germline values: CDR1 PRHDT, CDR2 FYEKMQ (reference sequence). The CDR3 sequence is 14 residues long. V shed 0 bases and J shed 2 bases, with 5 bases lying between them. The CDR3 bases are TGTGCCAGCAGCTTAGGGAGAACTGGAAACACCATATATTTT. Translation gives CASSLGRTGNTIYF.

This chain links TRBV7-6 with TRBJ1-3; D gene uncertain. V dropped 6 bases and J dropped 3 bases, with 6 bases sitting between them. This CDR3 is built from 12 residues. Looked up from germline, CDR1 is SGHVS and CDR2 is FNYEAQ. The CDR3 loop is CASRADGNTIYF. The CDR3 nucleotides are TGTGCCAGCAGGGCGGATGGAAACACCATATATTTT.

This chain joins TRBV27 and TRBJ2-7; a weak D match, TRBD1 (6 bases). This CDR3 comprises 14 residues. V was trimmed by 5 bases and J by 0 bases, leaving 11 bases between them. Per the germline V gene, CDR1 is MNHEY and CDR2 is SMNVEV (reference sequence). The CDR3 here is CASSSPDSSYEQYF. In nucleotides, the CDR3 is TGTGCCAGCAGTAGCCCGGACAGCTCCTACGAGCAGTACTTC.

The rearrangement joins TRBV7-2 to TRBJ1-5; 9 nucleotides match TRBD1. Unmatched junction bases numbered 4, after V lost 5 bases and J lost 5 bases. This CDR3 has 14 amino acids. Germline CDR1 is SGHTA and CDR2 is FQGNSA. The CDR3 nucleotides are TGTGCCAGCAGCCTAGACAGGGGGGATCAGCCCCAGCATTTT. It translates to CASSLDRGDQPQHF.

The DNA for the CDR3 is TGTGCCAGCAGCAAAGGGACAGGGTACAGCAATCAGCCCCAGCATTTT. Protein: CASSKGTGYSNQPQHF. V and J are TRBV7-9 and TRBJ1-5; 9 nucleotides line up with TRBD1. The CDR3 sequence is 16 residues long. V shed 5 bases, J shed 1 base, and the junction held 6 bases outside the gene matches. Germline V gene sequence: CDR1 SEHNR, CDR2 FQNEAQ (reference sequence).

The chain employs TRBV7-3 and TRBJ2-2; D assignment may be TRBD1 or TRBD2 (5 bases each). CDR3 length: 16 amino acids. V was pared by 4 bases and J by 4 bases, with 16 bases between. Germline V CDR1 and CDR2: SGHTA, FQGTGA. The CDR3 loop reads CASSSFGAKITGELFF. Here the CDR3 DNA reads TGTGCCAGCAGCTCCTTCGGGGCAAAAATCACCGGGGAGCTGTTTTTT.

V gene TRBV11-2 combines with J gene TRBJ2-7, with TRBD2 identical over 12 bases. V shed 3 bases, J shed 7 bases, and the junction held 16 bases outside the gene matches. CDR1 and CDR2 (germline): SGHAT, FQNNGV. This CDR3 contains 18 residues. This CDR3 is CASSFYPTSGSGAAEQYF. CDR3 bases: TGTGCCAGCAGCTTTTACCCGACTAGCGGGAGTGGCGCGGCGGAGCAGTACTTC.

CDR3: CARGTGVGNTIYF. The CDR3 DNA reads TGTGCCAGAGGGACAGGGGTCGGAAACACCATATATTTT. The V call is TRBV2, the J call TRBJ1-3; 10 bases agree with TRBD1. V gave up 9 bases and J gave up 4 bases; unmatched junction bases: 3. Germline V gene lookup returns CDR1 SNHLY and CDR2 FYNNEI. This CDR3 comprises 13 residues.

This rearrangement joins TRBV19 to TRBJ1-2; 9 bases are shared with TRBD1. Germline assignment: CDR1 LNHDA and CDR2 SQIVND (reference sequence). J gave up 7 bases and V 6 bases, and 6 bases lay outside the gene matches. CDR3 length: 13 amino acids. The CDR3 protein is CASSLQGAGGYTF. The CDR3 bases are TGTGCCAGTAGCTTACAGGGGGCTGGTGGCTACACCTTC.

The chain uses TRBV5-1 and TRBJ2-3; 9 bases fit TRBD2. The V and J ends lost 3 bases and 4 bases, in that order; junction bases with no gene match: 6. The V gene's germline CDR1 is SGHRS and CDR2 YFSETQ. The CDR3 sequence is 15 residues long. The CDR3 protein is CASSSPERGADTQYF. The CDR3 DNA reads as TGCGCCAGCAGCTCCCCCGAGCGGGGGGCAGATACGCAGTATTTT.

The V and J genes are TRBV19 and TRBJ1-5; 8 bases fit TRBD1. Germline CDR1 reads LNHDA; CDR2 reads SQIVND (reference sequence). This CDR3 has 17 residues. J lost 6 bases, V lost 7 bases, and 17 bases had no gene match. CDR3 region: CASTTSGGASSGQPQHF. The DNA of the CDR3 is TGTGCCAGTACAACCTCAGGGGGCGCCAGTTCGGGTCAGCCCCAGCATTTT.

This chain joins TRBV6-5 and TRBJ2-7; 9 bases match TRBD2. CDR1 and CDR2 from the germline V gene are MNHEY and SVGAGI. The CDR3 contains 12 residues. V was pared by 2 bases and J by 12 bases, with 5 bases of the junction left unmatched. DNA of the CDR3: TGTGCCAGCAGTTACGCGGGAGGGAGTCCGTACTTC. Its translation: CASSYAGGSPYF.

The V call is TRBV4-2, the J call TRBJ1-2; 8 nucleotides agree with TRBD1. CDR3 length: 16 amino acids. V trimming: 2 bases; J trimming: 3 bases; junction bases outside the gene matches: 8. Germline V lookup: CDR1 LGHNA, CDR2 YNFKEQ. CDR3 in amino acids: CASSQPSGQGDYGYTF. CDR3 coding DNA: TGTGCCAGCAGCCAACCCTCAGGACAGGGAGACTATGGCTACACCTTC.

V gene TRBV7-3 combines with J gene TRBJ2-1, with D possibly called TRBD1 or TRBD2 (6 bases each). The germline V gene has CDR1 SGHTA and CDR2 FQGTGA. V was trimmed by 0 bases and J by 8 bases, leaving 17 bases between them. This CDR3 has 16 amino acids. The CDR3 spells CASSLTSDGGIHEQFF. The CDR3 coding sequence is TGTGCCAGCAGCTTAACGAGTGACGGGGGCATTCATGAGCAGTTCTTC.

The DNA for the CDR3 is TGTGCCAGCAGCCCTATAAAAAAGGGAATCTATGGCTACACCTTC. This gives the protein CASSPIKKGIYGYTF. This rearrangement joins TRBV7-9 to TRBJ1-2; D not resolved. CDR1 and CDR2 (germline): SEHNR, FQNEAQ (reference sequence). The CDR3 totals 15 residues. Trimming cost V 5 bases and J 4 bases, with 17 bases left between them. The variable domain in full, completed from reference TRBV7-9 and TRBJ1-2, reads DTGVSQNPRHKITKRGQNVTFRCDPISEHNRLYWYRQTLGQGPEFLTYFQNEAQLEKSRLLSDRFSAERPKGSFSTLEIQRTEQGDSAMYLCASSPIKKGIYGYTFGSGTRLTVV.

This chain links TRBV2 with TRBJ1-6; D is unresolved. Germline CDR1 and CDR2: SNHLY and FYNNEI. V was clipped by 4 bases and J by 7 bases, with 14 bases between them. This CDR3 is 15 amino acids long. CDR3 coding DNA: TGTGCCAGCAGTGTGAGGGCCAGGAGGAATTCACCCCTCCACTTT. Translating it yields CASSVRARRNSPLHF.

This clone was counted once. The chain combines TRBV9 with TRBJ1-2; D is perhaps TRBD1 (5 bases). The V end was cut by 0 bases, the J end by 0 bases, with 9 bases between. Germline CDR1 is SGDLS and CDR2 is YYNGEE. The CDR3 totals 15 residues. As DNA, the CDR3 is TGTGCCAGCAGCGTAGATGGGGGTGCTAACTATGGCTACACCTTC. It translates to CASSVDGGANYGYTF.

The chain carries TRBV2 and TRBJ2-1, with 11 nucleotides matching TRBD1. Germline values: CDR1 SNHLY, CDR2 FYNNEI. The CDR3 consists of 13 residues. The ends lost 6 bases at V and 7 bases at J; junction bases unmatched: 2. As DNA, the CDR3 is TGTGCCAGCAGGGGACAGGGGGTAAATGAGCAGTTCTTC. It codes for CASRGQGVNEQFF. Together with reference TRBV2 and TRBJ2-1, the CDR3 gives the full variable domain: EPEVTQTPSHQVTQMGQEVILRCVPISNHLYFYWYRQILGQKVEFLVSFYNNEISEKSEIFDDQFSVERPDGSNFTLKIRSTKLEDSAMYFCASRGQGVNEQFFGPGTRLTVL.

The J gene is TRBJ2-3, the V gene TRBV2; 14 nucleotides agree with TRBD2. After removal of 6 bases from V and 2 bases from J, the junction contained 7 bases not matched to a gene. Per the germline V gene, CDR1 is SNHLY and CDR2 is FYNNEI. The CDR3 runs 17 residues. CDR3 residues: CASSQGLAGASTDTQYF. Here the CDR3 DNA reads TGTGCCAGCAGCCAGGGACTAGCGGGAGCTTCCACAGATACGCAGTATTTT. Supplemented by reference TRBV2 and TRBJ2-3, the full variable domain reads EPEVTQTPSHQVTQMGQEVILRCVPISNHLYFYWYRQILGQKVEFLVSFYNNEISEKSEIFDDQFSVERPDGSNFTLKIRSTKLEDSAMYFCASSQGLAGASTDTQYFGPGTRLTVL.

This clone has only a few counts. The chain uses TRBV6-5 and TRBJ1-3; 7 positions match TRBD1. V shed 7 bases and J 0 bases; nucleotides not matched to a gene: 6. Per germline, CDR1 MNHEY and CDR2 SVGAGI. The CDR3 consists of 15 residues. The CDR3 region has the DNA TGTGCCAGCACCCGGACAGGTAGCTCTGGAAACACCATATATTTT. Amino acid sequence: CASTRTGSSGNTIYF.

The chain couples TRBV5-1 to TRBJ1-6; D is ambiguous. This CDR3 contains 13 residues. Trimming took off 4 bases at V and 5 bases at J, with 7 bases between the two ends. Germline CDR1 reads SGHRS; CDR2 reads YFSETQ. The CDR3 region is CASSAFNNSPLHF. As DNA, the CDR3 is TGCGCCAGCAGCGCATTTAATAATTCACCCCTCCACTTT.

This clone was counted only a few times. This chain joins TRBV7-3 and TRBJ2-1; the D gene is possibly TRBD1 (5 bases). With 2 bases removed from V and 6 bases from J, the gap between germline ends came to 14 bases. The CDR3 length is 15 residues. Germline CDR1 SGHTA, CDR2 FQGTGA. As DNA, the CDR3 is TGTGCCAGCAGCTTAGGTCAAGGGGCGTTCAATGAGCAGTTCTTC. The encoded protein is CASSLGQGAFNEQFF.

The chain has TRBV6-5 and TRBJ1-4; D unclear. CDR1 and CDR2 from the germline V gene are MNHEY and SVGAGI. The V and J ends lost 4 bases and 7 bases respectively, with 13 bases between them. This CDR3 spans 14 amino acids. Written as DNA, the CDR3 is TGTGCCAGCAGTTTACGTAAGACTGGTGAAAAACTGTTTTTT. This encodes CASSLRKTGEKLFF.

This sequence joins TRBV7-2 and TRBJ2-1; D gene unclear. Trimming took 1 base from V and 8 from J, leaving 3 bases between them. Germline V gene sequence: CDR1 SGHTA, CDR2 FQGNSA. The CDR3 totals 11 residues. The CDR3 here is CASSLGDEQFF. CDR3 nucleotides: TGTGCCAGCAGCTTAGGGGATGAGCAGTTCTTC.

This chain uses TRBV9 with TRBJ2-3, with D hard to call. This CDR3 is 12 amino acids long. Germline values: CDR1 SGDLS, CDR2 YYNGEE. V was clipped by 0 bases and J by 5 bases, with 4 bases between them. CDR3 loop: CASSVVGDTQYF. CDR3 nucleotides: TGTGCCAGCAGCGTAGTGGGAGATACGCAGTATTTT.

The chain couples TRBV19 to TRBJ2-1, with TRBD2 matching over 13 bases. The V gene's germline CDR1 is LNHDA and CDR2 SQIVND (reference sequence). Trimming at V came to 6 bases and at J to 7 bases, leaving 0 bases not matched to a gene. This CDR3 contains 13 residues. CDR3 nucleotide sequence: TGTGCCAGTAGGACTAGCGGGAGGAATGAGCAGTTCTTC. It yields the protein CASRTSGRNEQFF.

The rearrangement uses TRBV20-1 and TRBJ2-3; TRBD2 matches at 10 bases. Germline V gene sequence: CDR1 DFQATT, CDR2 SNEGSKA (reference sequence). The CDR3 is 15 amino acids. Trimming took 3 bases from V and 2 from J; bases not matched to a gene: 5. CDR3 bases: TGCAGTGCTAGTGGAGCGGGGGGGGACACAGATACGCAGTATTTT. Translated, it gives CSASGAGGDTDTQYF.